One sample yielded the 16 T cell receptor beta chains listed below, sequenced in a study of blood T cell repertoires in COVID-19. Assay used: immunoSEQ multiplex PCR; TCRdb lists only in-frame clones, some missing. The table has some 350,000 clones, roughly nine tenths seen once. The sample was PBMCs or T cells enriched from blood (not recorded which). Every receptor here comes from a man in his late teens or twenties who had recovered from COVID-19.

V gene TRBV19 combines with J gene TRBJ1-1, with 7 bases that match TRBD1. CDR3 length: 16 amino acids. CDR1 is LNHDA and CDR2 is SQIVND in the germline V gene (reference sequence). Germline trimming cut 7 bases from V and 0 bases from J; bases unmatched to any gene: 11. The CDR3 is CASILRTGVMNTEAFF. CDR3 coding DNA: TGTGCCAGTATCCTAAGGACAGGAGTAATGAACACTGAAGCTTTCTTT.

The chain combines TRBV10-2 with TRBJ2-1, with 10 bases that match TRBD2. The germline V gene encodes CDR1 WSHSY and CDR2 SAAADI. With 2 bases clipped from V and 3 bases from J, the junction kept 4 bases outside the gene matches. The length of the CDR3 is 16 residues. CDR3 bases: TGCGCCAGCAGTGAGCAGCGGGGGGGAGTCTACAATGAGCAGTTCTTC. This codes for CASSEQRGGVYNEQFF.

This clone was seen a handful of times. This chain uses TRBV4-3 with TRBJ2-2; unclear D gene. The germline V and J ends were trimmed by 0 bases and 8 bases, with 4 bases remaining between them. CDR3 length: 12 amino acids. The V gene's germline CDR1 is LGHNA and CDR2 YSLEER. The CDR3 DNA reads TGCGCCAGCAGCCAAGATATGGGGGAGCTGTTTTTT. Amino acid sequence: CASSQDMGELFF.

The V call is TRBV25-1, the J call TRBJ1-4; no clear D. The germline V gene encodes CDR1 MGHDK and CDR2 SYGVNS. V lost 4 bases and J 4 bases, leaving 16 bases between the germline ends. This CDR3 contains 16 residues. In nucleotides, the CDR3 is TGTGCCAGCAGTGCAACGTCACGGAGATTTAATGAAAAACTGTTTTTT. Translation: CASSATSRRFNEKLFF.

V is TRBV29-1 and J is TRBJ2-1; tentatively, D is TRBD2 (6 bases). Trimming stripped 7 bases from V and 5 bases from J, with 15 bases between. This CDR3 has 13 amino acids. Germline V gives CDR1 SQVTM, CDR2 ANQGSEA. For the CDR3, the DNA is TGCAGCGCCCTCTTGCTAGCGAACAATGAGCAGTTCTTC. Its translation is CSALLLANNEQFF.

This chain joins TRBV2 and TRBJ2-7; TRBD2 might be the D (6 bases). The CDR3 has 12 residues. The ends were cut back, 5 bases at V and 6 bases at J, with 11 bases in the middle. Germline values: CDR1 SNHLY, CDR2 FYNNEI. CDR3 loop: CASSLEGFEQYF. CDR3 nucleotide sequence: TGTGCCAGCAGTTTGGAGGGTTTCGAGCAGTACTTC.

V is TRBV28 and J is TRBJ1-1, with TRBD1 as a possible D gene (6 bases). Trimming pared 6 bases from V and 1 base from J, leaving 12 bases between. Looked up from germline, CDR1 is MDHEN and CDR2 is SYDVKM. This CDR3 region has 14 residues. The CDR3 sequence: CASSPGQRNTEAFF. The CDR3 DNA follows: TGTGCCAGCAGCCCAGGACAGAGGAACACTGAAGCTTTCTTT.

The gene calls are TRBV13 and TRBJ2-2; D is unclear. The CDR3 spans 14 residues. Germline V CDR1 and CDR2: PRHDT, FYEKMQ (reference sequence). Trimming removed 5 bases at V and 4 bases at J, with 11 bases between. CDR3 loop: CASSLTASTGELFF. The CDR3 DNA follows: TGTGCCAGCAGCCTGACTGCGAGCACCGGGGAGCTGTTTTTT. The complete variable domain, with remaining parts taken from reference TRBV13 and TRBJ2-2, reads AAGVIQSPRHLIKEKRETATLKCYPIPRHDTVYWYQQGPGQDPQFLISFYEKMQSDKGSIPDRFSAQQFSDYHSELNMSSLELGDSALYFCASSLTASTGELFFGEGSRLTVL.

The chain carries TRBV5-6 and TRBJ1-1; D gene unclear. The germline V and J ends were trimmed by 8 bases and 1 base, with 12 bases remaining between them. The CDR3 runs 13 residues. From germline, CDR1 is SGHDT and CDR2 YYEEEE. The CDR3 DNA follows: TGTGCCAGTCGGGGTTTACGGAACACTGAAGCTTTCTTT. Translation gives CASRGLRNTEAFF.

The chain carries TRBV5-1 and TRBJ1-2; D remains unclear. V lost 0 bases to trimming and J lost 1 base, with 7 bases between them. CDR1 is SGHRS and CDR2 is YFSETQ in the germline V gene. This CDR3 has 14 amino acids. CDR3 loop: CASSLATVNYGYTF. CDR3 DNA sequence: TGCGCCAGCAGCTTGGCGACTGTTAACTATGGCTACACCTTC.

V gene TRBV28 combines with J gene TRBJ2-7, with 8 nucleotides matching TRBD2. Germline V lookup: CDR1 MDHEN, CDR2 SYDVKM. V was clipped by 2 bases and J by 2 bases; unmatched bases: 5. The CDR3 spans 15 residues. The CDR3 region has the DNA TGTGCCAGCAGTTTAATACGGGGGGGAACCTACGAGCAGTACTTC. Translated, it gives CASSLIRGGTYEQYF. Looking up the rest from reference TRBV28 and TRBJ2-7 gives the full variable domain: DVKVTQSSRYLVKRTGEKVFLECVQDMDHENMFWYRQDPGLGLRLIYFSYDVKMKEKGDIPEGYSVSREKKERFSLILESASTNQTSMYLCASSLIRGGTYEQYFGPGTRLTVT.

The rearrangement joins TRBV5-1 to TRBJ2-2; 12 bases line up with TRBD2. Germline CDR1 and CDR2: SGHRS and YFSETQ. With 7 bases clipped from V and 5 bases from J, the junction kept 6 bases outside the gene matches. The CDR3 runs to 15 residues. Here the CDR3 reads CASVGLAGSTGELFF. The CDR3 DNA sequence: TGCGCCAGCGTCGGACTAGCGGGGTCAACCGGGGAGCTGTTTTTT.

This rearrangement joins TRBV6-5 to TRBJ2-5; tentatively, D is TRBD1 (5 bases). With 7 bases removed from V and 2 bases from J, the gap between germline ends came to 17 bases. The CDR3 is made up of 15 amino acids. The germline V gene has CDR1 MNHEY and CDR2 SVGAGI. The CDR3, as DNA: TGTGCCAGCAACTACTCGCCAGGGCTACAAGAGACCCAGTACTTC. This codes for CASNYSPGLQETQYF.

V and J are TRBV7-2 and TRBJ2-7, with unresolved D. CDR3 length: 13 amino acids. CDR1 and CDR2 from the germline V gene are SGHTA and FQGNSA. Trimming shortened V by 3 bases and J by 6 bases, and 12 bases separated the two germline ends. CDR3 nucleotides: TGTGCCAGCAGCTTTGGGTATTGGGCCGAGCAGTACTTC. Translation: CASSFGYWAEQYF.

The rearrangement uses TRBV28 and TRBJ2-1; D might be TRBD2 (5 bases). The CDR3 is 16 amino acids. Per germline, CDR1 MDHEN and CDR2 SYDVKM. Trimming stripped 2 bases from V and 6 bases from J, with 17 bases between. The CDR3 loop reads CASSLIRGRDSNEQFF. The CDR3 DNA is TGTGCCAGCAGTTTAATCCGCGGCCGGGATAGCAATGAGCAGTTCTTC.

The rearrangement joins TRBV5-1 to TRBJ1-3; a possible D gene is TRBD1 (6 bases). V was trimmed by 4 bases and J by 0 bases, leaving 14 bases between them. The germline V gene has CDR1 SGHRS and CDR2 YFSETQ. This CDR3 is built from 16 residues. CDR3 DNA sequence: TGCGCCAGCAGCAACGGACAGCCTTACTCTGGAAACACCATATATTTT. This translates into CASSNGQPYSGNTIYF. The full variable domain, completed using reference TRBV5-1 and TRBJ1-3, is KAGVTQTPRYLIKTRGQQVTLSCSPISGHRSVSWYQQTPGQGLQFLFEYFSETQRNKGNFPGRFSGRQFSNSRSEMNVSTLELGDSALYLCASSNGQPYSGNTIYFGEGSWLTVV.